These 23 T cell receptor beta chains share one sample of origin, sequenced in a study of cytomegalovirus exposure and HLA in healthy donors. Primers: 60 Vbeta forward and 13 Jbeta reverse. The method was immunoSEQ multiplex PCR; TCRdb's version includes in-frame clones alone and lacks a portion of them. This sample has under 200,000 clones, with less than 80% found just once. The sample consisted of PBMCs. The receptor source for this set is a woman in her thirties in good health and CMV-seropositive.

J is TRBJ2-2 and V is TRBV11-2, with D maybe TRBD1 (5 bases). From germline, CDR1 is SGHAT and CDR2 FQNNGV. This CDR3 comprises 17 residues. The V and J ends lost 0 bases and 6 bases respectively, with 17 bases between them. CDR3 DNA sequence: TGTGCCAGCAGCTTAGATAGGTACCAGGGTGTGCCCGGGGAGCTGTTTTTT. This sequence encodes CASSLDRYQGVPGELFF. Drawing the rest from reference TRBV11-2 and TRBJ2-2, the complete variable domain is EAGVAQSPRYKIIEKRQSVAFWCNPISGHATLYWYQQILGQGPKLLIQFQNNGVVDDSQLPKDRFSAERLKGVDSTLKIQPAKLEDSAVYLCASSLDRYQGVPGELFFGEGSRLTVL.

This clone was seen only a few times. The CDR3 is CASSGRGQNYGYTF. The CDR3 DNA sequence: TGTGCCAGCAGCGGCCGGGGACAAAATTATGGCTACACCTTC. The chain uses TRBV7-6 and TRBJ1-2, with a tentative D call TRBD1 (6 bases). Looked up from germline, CDR1 is SGHVS and CDR2 is FNYEAQ. The CDR3 extends over 14 amino acids. Deletions cut 5 bases from V and 5 bases from J, with 15 bases between.

Turning to this clone: In the same sample, other DNA sequences code for this CDR3. The V call is TRBV29-1, the J call TRBJ1-1, with TRBD1 matching over 8 bases. J was trimmed by 1 base and V by 4 bases; bases with no gene match: 2. The CDR3 length is 13 residues. Germline CDR1 and CDR2: SQVTM and ANQGSEA. The CDR3 DNA reads TGCAGCGTTGGACAGGGGACGAACACTGAAGCTTTCTTT. Protein: CSVGQGTNTEAFF.

This rearrangement joins TRBV4-1 to TRBJ2-2; tentative D call: TRBD2 (5 bases). From germline, CDR1 is MGHRA and CDR2 YSYEKL. Trimming left V 3 bases short and J 5 bases short, with 16 bases between. The CDR3 has 16 residues. CDR3 protein: CASSHNRGKSTGELFF. The CDR3 bases are TGCGCCAGCAGCCACAATCGGGGTAAAAGTACCGGGGAGCTGTTTTTT.

V usage is TRBV7-9 and J usage is TRBJ1-2; no firm D call. The CDR3 length is 11 residues. Deletions cut 3 bases from V and 7 bases from J, with 6 bases between. Germline assignment: CDR1 SEHNR and CDR2 FQNEAQ (reference sequence). The CDR3 DNA sequence: TGTGCCAGCAGCTTTGAGGGTGGCTACACCTTC. It specifies CASSFEGGYTF.

The chain uses TRBV30 and TRBJ2-2, with D possibly matching TRBD1 (6 bases). Trimming took 3 bases from V and 4 from J, leaving 15 bases between them. This CDR3 has 15 residues. Germline V gene data show CDR1 as GTSNPN and CDR2 as SVGIG (reference sequence). CDR3 coding DNA: TGTGCCTGGAGGGAACAGGGAAGACTCACCGGGGAGCTGTTTTTT. This gives the protein CAWREQGRLTGELFF.

The chain recombines TRBV7-6 with TRBJ1-1; weak D call: TRBD1 (6 bases). The length of the CDR3 is 14 residues. Trimming took off 5 bases at V and 2 bases at J, with 12 bases between the two ends. In germline, CDR1 is SGHVS, CDR2 FNYEAQ. The CDR3 region is CASSGAGVNTEAFF. In DNA, the CDR3 is TGTGCCAGCAGCGGGGCAGGGGTCAACACTGAAGCTTTCTTT.

This chain uses TRBV4-1 with TRBJ1-5; no reliable D call. Trimming cost V 6 bases and J 0 bases, with 9 bases left between them. The CDR3 length is 14 residues. Germline assignment: CDR1 MGHRA and CDR2 YSYEKL. CDR3 in DNA: TGCGCCAGCAGTCCCCGGGATAGCAATCAGCCCCAGCATTTT. Its protein product is CASSPRDSNQPQHF.

This chain joins TRBV7-2 and TRBJ2-4, with TRBD1 identical over 7 bases. This CDR3 has 14 amino acids. Looked up from germline, CDR1 is SGHTA and CDR2 is FQGNSA. The ends lost 5 bases at V and 3 bases at J; junction bases unmatched: 4. In DNA, the CDR3 is TGTGCCAGCAGCCGTCAGGGGGTCAAAAACATTCAGTACTTC. Its protein product is CASSRQGVKNIQYF.

Written as DNA, the CDR3 is TGCAGCGTTGTAGGTAGCGGGAGGGCCGGTAATGAGCAGTTCTTC. Its protein product is CSVVGSGRAGNEQFF. V and J are TRBV29-1 and TRBJ2-1; 11 bases line up with TRBD2. Germline loops: CDR1 SQVTM, CDR2 ANQGSEA. V trimming: 4 bases; J trimming: 7 bases; junction bases outside the gene matches: 9. The CDR3 contains 15 residues.

Note on this clone: The same CDR3 arises from other DNA sequences in this sample as well. This chain links TRBV5-6 with TRBJ1-6, with 8 bases matching TRBD1. This CDR3 comprises 12 residues. The germline V gene has CDR1 SGHDT and CDR2 YYEEEE. Losses at the gene ends were 4 bases for V and 16 bases for J; bases not matched to a gene: 7. CDR3 in amino acids: CASSPGTGSLHF. The CDR3 region has the DNA TGTGCCAGCAGCCCGGGGACAGGATCTCTCCACTTT.

The chain links TRBV11-2 to TRBJ1-6, with D perhaps matching TRBD1 (6 bases). Germline V gene sequence: CDR1 SGHAT, CDR2 FQNNGV. V was pared by 2 bases and J by 7 bases, with 9 bases between. This CDR3 region has 14 residues. For the CDR3, the DNA is TGTGCCAGCAGCTTACACAGGGTGAATTCACCCCTCCACTTT. Its protein is CASSLHRVNSPLHF.

The rearrangement links TRBV11-2 to TRBJ1-1; weak D call: TRBD1 (5 bases). Germline CDR1 and CDR2: SGHAT and FQNNGV. The CDR3 extends over 15 amino acids. The V end was cut by 5 bases, the J end by 5 bases, with 18 bases between. The CDR3 bases are TGTGCCAGCAGCGAAGGGCCCGGGGGTTTGACTGAAGCTTTCTTT. Its protein is CASSEGPGGLTEAFF.

This sequence joins TRBV19 and TRBJ2-3; D may be TRBD2 (5 bases). The CDR3 covers 15 residues. Trimming removed 0 bases from V and 6 bases from J, with 13 bases in between. Germline V gives CDR1 LNHDA, CDR2 SQIVND (reference sequence). CDR3 amino acids: CASSIDGKTGDTQYF. The CDR3, as DNA: TGTGCCAGTAGTATAGATGGGAAAACGGGGGATACGCAGTATTTT.

CDR3 sequence: CASTDTGVGGYTF. The DNA of the CDR3 is TGTGCCAGCACCGATACAGGGGTGGGAGGCTACACCTTC. The chain carries TRBV6-5 and TRBJ1-2; 7 bases map to TRBD1. Trimming cost V 7 bases and J 8 bases; bases outside gene matches: 10. Germline V gene sequence: CDR1 MNHEY, CDR2 SVGAGI. The CDR3 is 13 amino acids.

For the CDR3, the DNA is TGTGCCAGCAGTCCCCAGGACAGAAACTCCTACAATGAGCAGTTCTTC. Its translation: CASSPQDRNSYNEQFF. This chain uses TRBV27 with TRBJ2-1, with a possible D match to TRBD1 (6 bases). V lost 5 bases and J 0 bases, leaving 14 bases between the germline ends. Per germline, CDR1 MNHEY and CDR2 SMNVEV (reference sequence). The CDR3 is 16 residues long.

The chain joins TRBV4-1 to TRBJ2-1; 10 positions agree with TRBD2. The ends lost 2 bases at V and 2 bases at J; junction bases unmatched: 6. There are 17 residues in the CDR3. Germline values: CDR1 MGHRA, CDR2 YSYEKL. Here the CDR3 reads CASSQHNLAGAYNEQFF. The DNA of the CDR3 is TGCGCCAGCAGCCAACATAATCTAGCGGGGGCCTACAATGAGCAGTTCTTC.

The chain joins TRBV10-3 to TRBJ2-7; unclear D gene. The V end was cut by 0 bases, the J end by 1 base, with 10 bases between. The CDR3 spans 15 residues. CDR1 is ENHRY and CDR2 is SYGVKD in the germline V gene. This chain's CDR3 is CAISESAGISYEQYF. In DNA form, the CDR3 reads TGTGCCATCAGTGAGTCGGCAGGAATATCCTACGAGCAGTACTTC.

This clone came up a few times. The V call is TRBV7-9, the J call TRBJ2-5, with TRBD1 as a possible D gene (5 bases). CDR3 size: 11 residues. CDR1 is SEHNR, CDR2 FQNEAQ, per germline (reference sequence). With 7 bases removed from V and 7 bases from J, the gap between germline ends came to 10 bases. CDR3 coding DNA: TGTGCCAGCACCATTAGGGGGACCCAGTACTTC. Translation: CASTIRGTQYF.

V usage is TRBV5-6 and J usage is TRBJ2-6; unclear D gene. This CDR3 region has 16 residues. Trimming pared 0 bases from V and 2 bases from J, leaving 9 bases between. Germline CDR1 and CDR2: SGHDT and YYEEEE. The CDR3 loop is CASSLGFGAGANVLTF. The CDR3 nucleotides read TGTGCCAGCAGCTTGGGGTTCGGAGCTGGGGCCAACGTCCTGACTTTC.

This clone was observed a few times. The chain employs TRBV6-5 and TRBJ1-2, with D hard to call. Germline assignment: CDR1 MNHEY and CDR2 SVGAGI. The CDR3 length is 13 residues. Trimming stripped 6 bases from V and 4 bases from J, with 12 bases between. CDR3 bases: TGTGCCAGCAGCCCCCAGGAAAGCTATGGCTACACCTTC. Residues: CASSPQESYGYTF.

The chain links TRBV4-2 to TRBJ1-5, with a weak D call TRBD1 (5 bases). Deletions cut 0 bases from V and 7 bases from J, with 13 bases between. The germline V gene has CDR1 LGHNA and CDR2 YNFKEQ. The CDR3 is 15 residues long. The CDR3 sequence is CASSQDQAGHQPQHF. The CDR3 DNA is TGTGCCAGCAGCCAAGATCAAGCAGGGCACCAGCCCCAGCATTTT.

The rearrangement joins TRBV11-2 to TRBJ2-2; TRBD1 agrees at 9 bases. With V trimmed by 1 base and J by 2 bases, 11 bases remained unmatched. The V gene's germline CDR1 is SGHAT and CDR2 FQNNGV. The CDR3 contains 19 residues. The CDR3 reads CASSLARQGGGPNTGELFF. CDR3 nucleotide sequence: TGTGCCAGCAGCTTAGCCCGACAGGGGGGCGGACCTAACACCGGGGAGCTGTTTTTT.